Following are 21 T cell receptor beta chains from one sample sequenced in a study of cytotoxic CD8 clonotypes in ibrutinib-treated CLL. Here immunoSEQ multiplex PCR was the method, and the copy in TCRdb shows in-frame clones only, minus some. Seen here are under 30,000 clones, around 76% observed once, and the top ten hold approximately 50%. The sequencing used PBMCs, collected after 36 months of ibrutinib treatment. Receptor source: a human donor with chronic lymphocytic leukemia.

CDR3 loop: CASSSGTKNIQYF. CDR3 DNA: TGTGCCAGCAGCTCCGGGACGAAAAACATTCAGTACTTC. The chain uses TRBV5-6 and TRBJ2-4; D might be TRBD1 or TRBD2, each matching 5 bases. The CDR3 is 13 residues long. CDR1 is SGHDT, CDR2 YYEEEE, per germline. V lost 3 bases to trimming and J lost 4 bases, with 8 bases between them.

The chain recombines TRBV5-6 with TRBJ1-3; TRBD1 might be the D (5 bases). Germline V gene lookup returns CDR1 SGHDT and CDR2 YYEEEE. This CDR3 spans 15 amino acids. V was clipped by 0 bases and J by 0 bases, with 7 bases between them. DNA for the CDR3: TGTGCCAGCAGCTTGGGGGGCAGCTCTGGAAACACCATATATTTT. This gives the protein CASSLGGSSGNTIYF.

The V and J genes are TRBV13 and TRBJ2-3, with D hard to call. The CDR3 contains 13 residues. V lost 5 bases to trimming and J lost 2 bases, with 8 bases between them. Germline V gene lookup returns CDR1 PRHDT and CDR2 FYEKMQ (reference sequence). The CDR3 spells CASSRKDTDTQYF. CDR3 nucleotides: TGTGCCAGCAGCCGCAAGGACACAGATACGCAGTATTTT.

In this sample, this clone turned up a few times. This sequence joins TRBV6-5 and TRBJ1-5, with unresolved D. This CDR3 spans 15 amino acids. V was pared by 7 bases and J by 2 bases, with 15 bases between. Germline loops: CDR1 MNHEY, CDR2 SVGAGI. The CDR3 nucleotides read TGTGCCAGCAAACGAAGGGTATTGGGCAATCAGCCCCAGCATTTT. This encodes CASKRRVLGNQPQHF.

This clone was counted once. The chain uses TRBV6-5 and TRBJ2-3, with 10 bases identical to TRBD2. The CDR3 is made up of 15 amino acids. V lost 6 bases, J lost 0 bases, and 3 bases stayed unmatched. Germline V lookup: CDR1 MNHEY, CDR2 SVGAGI. The CDR3 region is CASSQLAGSTDTQYF. The CDR3 coding sequence is TGTGCCAGCAGCCAACTAGCGGGGAGCACAGATACGCAGTATTTT.

V is TRBV5-4 and J is TRBJ1-4, with D perhaps TRBD1 (6 bases). V lost 3 bases to trimming and J lost 8 bases, with 14 bases between them. This CDR3 has 14 amino acids. CDR1 is SGHNT, CDR2 YYREEE, per germline (reference sequence). CDR3 sequence: CASSSSDSGEKLFF. In DNA form, the CDR3 reads TGTGCCAGCAGCTCCTCGGACAGTGGAGAAAAACTGTTTTTT.

This clone was seen only a few times. This chain links TRBV6-5 with TRBJ2-2, with TRBD2 matching 7 bases. From germline, CDR1 is MNHEY and CDR2 SVGAGI. The CDR3 has 12 residues. For the CDR3, the DNA is TGTGGATGCGGGAGGAACACCGGGGAGCTGTTTTTT. It translates to CGCGRNTGELFF.

V gene TRBV19 combines with J gene TRBJ1-4; 7 bases match TRBD1. V gave up 5 bases and J gave up 3 bases; unmatched junction bases: 3. CDR3 length equals 14 residues. Germline V gene lookup returns CDR1 LNHDA and CDR2 SQIVND (reference sequence). Written as DNA, the CDR3 is TGTGCCAGTAGTCGACAGGGACCTAATGAAAAACTGTTTTTT. Its protein product is CASSRQGPNEKLFF.

The V call is TRBV2, the J call TRBJ1-1, with a weak D call TRBD1 (6 bases). Germline CDR1 and CDR2: SNHLY and FYNNEI. The CDR3 sequence is 14 residues long. V was cut by 6 bases and J by 5 bases, with 16 bases left in between. CDR3 region: CASSLKGGGTEAFF. In DNA form, the CDR3 reads TGTGCCAGCAGCCTCAAAGGGGGGGGGACTGAAGCTTTCTTT.

The chain uses TRBV27 and TRBJ1-5; the D gene is possibly TRBD1 (6 bases). Germline CDR1 reads MNHEY; CDR2 reads SMNVEV (reference sequence). This CDR3 has 14 residues. V lost 6 bases and J lost 3, with 12 bases in between. Here the CDR3 DNA reads TGTGCCAGCAGGTCAGGACAGTTCAATCAGCCCCAGCATTTT. It is translated as CASRSGQFNQPQHF.

The J gene is TRBJ2-2, the V gene TRBV27; D ambiguous. This CDR3 contains 14 residues. CDR1 MNHEY and CDR2 SMNVEV come from the germline V gene (reference sequence). The V end lost 5 bases, the J end lost 5 bases, and 12 bases lay between the germline ends. CDR3 sequence reads: CASSPQPSTGELFF. The CDR3 DNA reads TGTGCCAGCAGTCCCCAGCCCTCAACCGGGGAGCTGTTTTTT.

Concerning this clone itself: Relative to the germline gene, one junction end is altered; a read error may explain this. The rearrangement links TRBV5-4 to TRBJ1-1; D is uncertain. Germline V CDR1 and CDR2: SGHNT, YYREEE (reference sequence). This CDR3 region has 13 residues. This CDR3 is CASSPVEAVSIIF. CDR3 nucleotide sequence: TGTGCCAGCAGCCCGGTTGAAGCCGTTAGTATTATCTTT.

The gene calls are TRBV9 and TRBJ1-1; D gene unclear. This CDR3 is built from 14 residues. The V and J ends lost 2 bases and 0 bases respectively, with 8 bases between them. The germline gives CDR1 SGDLS, CDR2 YYNGEE. Written as DNA, the CDR3 is TGTGCCAGCAGCGTCGGACCGATGAACACTGAAGCTTTCTTT. Its protein is CASSVGPMNTEAFF.

The chain is built from TRBV7-7 and TRBJ2-3; TRBD1 is a possible D gene (5 bases). Trimming took 5 bases from V and 4 from J, leaving 13 bases between them. This CDR3 spans 14 amino acids. The V gene's germline CDR1 is SSHAT and CDR2 FNYEAQ (reference sequence). CDR3 in amino acids: CASSLLGLADTQYF. DNA of the CDR3: TGTGCCAGCAGCCTCTTGGGGCTAGCAGATACGCAGTATTTT.

The chain combines TRBV27 with TRBJ1-6, with 10 bases identical to TRBD1. Germline V lookup: CDR1 MNHEY, CDR2 SMNVEV (reference sequence). The V segment lost 8 bases and the J segment 6 bases; nucleotides outside the gene matches: 7. The CDR3 loop spans 15 amino acids. The CDR3 reads CASGTGVYGNSPLHF. The CDR3 DNA is TGTGCCAGCGGGACAGGGGTTTACGGTAATTCACCCCTCCACTTT.

The chain has TRBV30 and TRBJ2-7, with a possible D match to TRBD2 (5 bases). The germline V gene encodes CDR1 GTSNPN and CDR2 SVGIG (reference sequence). The V gene lost 2 bases and the J gene lost 3 bases, with 11 bases spanning the gap. This CDR3 region has 13 residues. Here the CDR3 DNA reads TGTGCCTGGAGTTGGACTGAAGGCTACGAGCAGTACTTC. It translates to CAWSWTEGYEQYF.

The chain links TRBV5-1 to TRBJ1-4, with no clear D. In germline, CDR1 is SGHRS, CDR2 YFSETQ. The CDR3 totals 16 residues. V was pared by 0 bases and J by 2 bases, with 11 bases between. CDR3: CASSLVTGLTNEKLFF. The DNA of the CDR3 is TGCGCCAGCAGCTTGGTTACCGGGTTGACTAATGAAAAACTGTTTTTT.

The rearrangement joins TRBV5-4 to TRBJ1-2; D call uncertain. This CDR3 is 16 amino acids long. Germline V gives CDR1 SGHNT, CDR2 YYREEE (reference sequence). The V gene lost 0 bases and the J gene lost 0 bases, with 12 bases spanning the gap. The CDR3 loop reads CASSLGGSNTNYGYTF. The CDR3 nucleotides are TGTGCCAGCAGCTTGGGAGGGTCAAATACTAACTATGGCTACACCTTC.

This clone was seen a handful of times. The chain recombines TRBV7-9 with TRBJ1-2, with 7 bases lining up with TRBD1. Germline V gene lookup returns CDR1 SEHNR and CDR2 FQNEAQ (reference sequence). The CDR3 has 17 amino acids. V lost 5 bases to trimming and J lost 0 bases; unmatched junction nucleotides: 12. The CDR3 spells CASSHVGRQGANYGYTF. The CDR3 DNA reads as TGTGCCAGCAGCCACGTGGGAAGACAGGGCGCTAACTATGGCTACACCTTC.

The chain carries TRBV4-2 and TRBJ2-6; no definite D call. The CDR3 consists of 15 residues. CDR1 is LGHNA and CDR2 is YNFKEQ in the germline V gene. The V and J ends lost 2 bases and 0 bases respectively, with 5 bases between them. CDR3 nucleotide sequence: TGTGCCAGCAGCCAACCGGGCTCTGGGGCCAACGTCCTGACTTTC. Encoded protein: CASSQPGSGANVLTF.

This CDR3 is CSVETGRQNTEAFF. CDR3 coding DNA: TGCAGCGTTGAGACGGGACGGCAGAACACTGAAGCTTTCTTT. The J gene is TRBJ1-1, the V gene TRBV29-1; a possible D gene is TRBD1 (5 bases). The CDR3 has 14 residues. The ends were cut back, 3 bases at V and 1 base at J, with 12 bases in the middle. Germline loops: CDR1 SQVTM, CDR2 ANQGSEA.